Listed below are T cell receptor beta chains from one sample, sequenced in a study of T cells after yellow fever vaccination. TCRdb analysed the 5' RACE reads with MiXCR anew, one entry per CDR3 protein. The sample shows around 150,000 distinct CDR3 sequences, about 7% of them seen only once. This sample comprised CD4+ T cells sorted from PBMCs, obtained 5 to 6 days after the first yellow fever vaccination. These receptors were obtained from a man younger than 30 who received the YFV17D yellow fever vaccine. The CDR3 runs from the conserved cysteine through the conserved F or W. Fields, in order: V gene, clone size, J gene, CDR3 protein. Clone size is stated in some rows and not others, as once, few, many or a class when expanded.

TRBV12-3/TRBV12-4,many,TRBJ2-1,CASSLVAGGSEQFF
TRBV29-1,NA,TRBJ2-1,CSASTSGGPEKFF
TRBV7-6,many,TRBJ1-1,CASSLMQGRNTEAFF
TRBV4-3,few,TRBJ1-4,CASSQGAGDYMSEKLFF
TRBV5-1,many,TRBJ2-1,CASSATSRNEQFF
TRBV5-1,many,TRBJ2-6,CASSLQGTGANVLTF
TRBV7-2,NA,TRBJ2-5,CASSMGLFQETQYF
TRBV7-2,few,TRBJ1-5,CASSLWGGAEQPQHF
TRBV25-1,NA,TRBJ1-1,CASSGTGRTEAFF
TRBV6-1,few,TRBJ2-3,CASTVTGTTDTQYF
TRBV11-3,few,TRBJ2-1,CASSLERTSLYEQFF
TRBV28,NA,TRBJ1-1,CASSQQGIRNTEAFF
TRBV7-8,many,TRBJ2-2,CASRVAGGNTGELFF
TRBV6-5,many,TRBJ2-7,CASSYPGTYEQYF
TRBV6-6,many,TRBJ2-3,CASSYSGKFRDTQYF
TRBV5-1,NA,TRBJ1-2,CASSLIPEANYGYTF
TRBV12-3/TRBV12-4,NA,TRBJ2-6,CASRPTYRGLGANVLTF
TRBV20-1,many,TRBJ2-5,CSPGHMRETQYF
TRBV12-3/TRBV12-4,few,TRBJ2-6,CASSFPRTGQRLYAGANVLTF
TRBV4-1,few,TRBJ2-4,CASSQDLTSLAGYPSAKNIQYF
TRBV3-1,many,TRBJ1-2,CASSLHQGGHGYTF
TRBV7-2,many,TRBJ2-5,CASSLASGGAQETQYF
TRBV10-3,many,TRBJ1-2,CAISGGVPGPNYGYTF
TRBV7-8,many,TRBJ2-4,CASSSGTATTQYF
TRBV7-9,NA,TRBJ1-1,CASSIPTGGTEAFF
TRBV11-1,few,TRBJ2-7,CASRAPLGRDNRSYEQYF
TRBV6-2/TRBV6-3,many,TRBJ1-1,CASTSMGQLNTEAFF
TRBV18,many,TRBJ1-1,CASSPLRRRDTEAFF
TRBV20-1,many,TRBJ2-3,CSARAAAGGSPDTQYF
TRBV24-1,many,TRBJ2-2,CATGQGAGELFF
TRBV4-2,many,TRBJ2-3,CASSQPQGTDTQYF
TRBV20-1,many,TRBJ2-7,CSAWDLAYEQYF